These T cell receptor beta chains were read from a single sample in a study of T-cell reconstitution after alpha-beta-depleted transplantation in children. Using its own MiXCR run on the PCR reads, TCRdb lists one record per CDR3 protein. The top ten hold approximately 44% of the sample, which has hundreds of thousands of distinct CDR3 sequences, roughly 15% seen once. The specimen was PBMCs, mostly from graft donor cells, collected 360 days after TCRalphabeta/CD19-depleted stem cell transplant. All receptors derive from a male patient under 10 years old who had a stem cell transplant for acute lymphoblastic leukemia, so the T cells may come from the graft donor. Both conserved end residues are part of each CDR3. A D gene is named only where the DNA matches it firmly. Where a row states a size, it is once, few, many or the class of an expanded clone; other rows omit it.

j_call d_call v_call clone_size cdr3_nt cdr3_aa
TRBJ2-1 TRBD2 TRBV29-1 few TGCAGCGTTGGTCCCCCCAGCGGGAGTAGGTATGAGCAGTTCTTC CSVGPPSGSRYEQFF
TRBJ2-2 . TRBV30 . TGTGCCTGGAGTCCAGGAGGGGAGCTGTTTTTT CAWSPGGELFF
TRBJ2-3 . TRBV11-2 few TGTGCCAGCAGCTTAAAGAGCACAGATACGCAGTATTTT CASSLKSTDTQYF
TRBJ2-3 TRBD2 TRBV10-3 . TGTGCCATCAGGTCTAGCGGGATCCTCACAGATACGCAGTATTTT CAIRSSGILTDTQYF
TRBJ2-3 TRBD1 TRBV4-3 many TGCGCCAGCAGCCTAACAGGGGCTCCCACAGATACGCAGTATTTT CASSLTGAPTDTQYF
TRBJ2-2 . TRBV7-3 . TGTGCCAGCAGCTTTCAACAGGGTGGCGGGGAGCTGTTTTTT CASSFQQGGGELFF
TRBJ2-5 TRBD1 TRBV27 few TGTGCCAGCAGTTTATCAGGGGGCGCGTACCAAGAGACCCAGTACTTC CASSLSGGAYQETQYF
TRBJ2-5 . TRBV7-2 few TGTGCCAGCAGCTTACGGCCGGGCCGGCCAGAGACCCAGTACTTC CASSLRPGRPETQYF
TRBJ2-1 . TRBV29-1 many TGCAGCGTTTACCCCGATCCGAGGTCGGTGTACAATGAGCAGTTCTTC CSVYPDPRSVYNEQFF
TRBJ1-5 TRBD1 TRBV24-1 few TGTGCCACCAGTGCCTCGGGACAGGGCAATCAGCCCCAGCATTTT CATSASGQGNQPQHF
TRBJ2-1 . TRBV11-2 . TGTGCCAGCAGCTTAGACGGCTTTAGCCGCGGTGAGCAGTTCTTC CASSLDGFSRGEQFF
TRBJ2-3 . TRBV9 . TGTGCCAGCAGCGTAGGGGTCAGGCCAGGCACAGATACGCAGTATTTT CASSVGVRPGTDTQYF
TRBJ2-2 . TRBV12-3/TRBV12-4 . TGTGCCAGCACCATAAGCGGCTACACCGGGGAGCTGTTTTTT CASTISGYTGELFF
TRBJ2-2 . TRBV24-1 few TGTGCCACCAGTGATAAAAGCTCCGGGGAGCTGTTTTTT CATSDKSSGELFF
TRBJ1-2 . TRBV5-5 . TGTGCCAGCAGCTTGGAGGGATCCTCGTATGGCTACACCTTC CASSLEGSSYGYTF
TRBJ2-5 TRBD1 TRBV27 few TGTGCCAGCAGTTTAACAGGGGGCCCGGAGACCCAGTACTTC CASSLTGGPETQYF
TRBJ2-5 . TRBV10-3 . TGTGCCATCAGTGGGAGGGGAGGAGAGACCCAGTACTTC CAISGRGGETQYF
TRBJ2-1 . TRBV5-4 few TGTGCCAGCAGCTTGAAACTAAGCTCCTACAATGAGCAGTTCTTC CASSLKLSSYNEQFF
TRBJ2-7 TRBD2 TRBV4-3 . TGCGCCAGCAGCCAAGATCCTAGCGGGAGGCCCTACGAGCAGTACTTC CASSQDPSGRPYEQYF
TRBJ2-1 TRBD2 TRBV28 . TGTGCCAGCACCTCCTCTGGGATTAGCGGGAGGATCTACAATGAGCAGTTCTTC CASTSSGISGRIYNEQFF
TRBJ1-1 TRBD1 TRBV2 many TGTGCCAGCAGTGCCCTGAGACAGGGCTACACTGAAGCTTTCTTT CASSALRQGYTEAFF
TRBJ2-1 . TRBV6-2/TRBV6-3 . TGTGCCAGCAGTTACTTTGGCGGGTCCTACAATGAGCAGTTCTTC CASSYFGGSYNEQFF
TRBJ2-1 TRBD2 TRBV12-5 . TGTGCTAGTGGTCCTGGACTAGCGCGATTTGAGCAGTTCTTC CASGPGLARFEQFF
TRBJ1-3 . TRBV19 . TGTGCCAGTAGACCCCCAGGGACTGCGCTCGGAAACACCATATATTTT CASRPPGTALGNTIYF
TRBJ2-1 TRBD2 TRBV28 . TGTGCCAGCAGACCAGCGGGAGCATTTCACAATGAGCAGTTCTTC CASRPAGAFHNEQFF
TRBJ2-7 . TRBV29-1 . TGCAGCGTTGAAGAACAGGGCTCCCACGAGCAGTACTTC CSVEEQGSHEQYF
TRBJ2-6 . TRBV21-1 few TGTGCCAGCAACACGACAGGGTCCTTTGGGGCCAACGTCCTGACTTTC CASNTTGSFGANVLTF
TRBJ2-3 TRBD1 TRBV20-1 . TGCAGTGCCTCCGGGACAGGGTACACCTCCCCATACACAGATACGCAGTATTTT CSASGTGYTSPYTDTQYF
TRBJ2-7 . TRBV12-3/TRBV12-4 few TGTGCCAGCAGGGGGGCCTACCAAGCCTACGAAAGCTACGAGCAGTACTTC CASRGAYQAYESYEQYF
TRBJ2-2 TRBD2 TRBV12-5 . TGTGCTAGTGGTTCCACCTATTCCGGACTAGCCGGGGAGCTGTTTTTT CASGSTYSGLAGELFF
TRBJ1-1 TRBD1 TRBV7-9 . TGTGCCAGCAGCGCACCCGGGACAGGGGACACTGAAGCTTTCTTT CASSAPGTGDTEAFF
TRBJ2-3 . TRBV11-2 few TGTGCCAGCAGTCGAGTCGGCCAGGGTGCGCAGTATTTT CASSRVGQGAQYF
TRBJ2-1 . TRBV27 . TGTGCCAGCAGTCCCGAAGTTGAAACAGGGATACACAATGAGCAGTTCTTC CASSPEVETGIHNEQFF
TRBJ2-2 TRBD2 TRBV7-8 few TGTGCCAGCAGCTTAGAGGAGACTAGCGGGAGCCCGAACACCGGGGAGCTGTTTTTT CASSLEETSGSPNTGELFF
TRBJ2-2 TRBD1 TRBV25-1 . TGTGCCAGCAGTGCGAGGACCGGGACAGCCAACACCGGGGAGCTGTTTTTT CASSARTGTANTGELFF
TRBJ2-3 . TRBV29-1 few TGCAGCGTAGATCTTCAGGGTAATGCAGATACGCAGTATTTT CSVDLQGNADTQYF
TRBJ2-1 TRBD2 TRBV20-1 . TGCAGTGCTAGAGAAGCGGGAGGGCCGAGGATGTACAATGAGCAGTTCTTC CSAREAGGPRMYNEQFF
TRBJ2-7 . TRBV9 . TGTGCCAGCAGCGTAGGGGCAGACCCCTACGAGCAGTACTTC CASSVGADPYEQYF
TRBJ2-7 TRBD2 TRBV28 few TGTGCCAGCAGTTCCCCTGTGGCTAGCGGGCCCCGAGAGCAGTACTTC CASSSPVASGPREQYF
TRBJ2-2 . TRBV10-3 . TGTGCCATCAGTGTAACCGGGGAGCTGTTTTTT CAISVTGELFF
TRBJ1-5 . TRBV11-1 . TGTGCCAGCAGCCTTGACAACCTGGGGCTAGGCAATCAGCCCCAGCATTTT CASSLDNLGLGNQPQHF
TRBJ2-5 TRBD2 TRBV12-3/TRBV12-4 many TGTGCCAGCAGTCCGAGCGGGAGCGAGACGGAGACCCAGTACTTC CASSPSGSETETQYF
TRBJ2-6 . TRBV7-2 few TGTGCCAGCAGCTTAACGATCTCTGGGGCCAACGTCCTGACTTTC CASSLTISGANVLTF
TRBJ2-2 . TRBV10-3 many TGTGCCATCCGTGGGGGGTTAGAGAACACCGGGGAGCTGTTTTTT CAIRGGLENTGELFF
TRBJ2-6 TRBD2 TRBV20-1 . TGCAGTGCGTCGGACGGTAACCCGGGACTAGCGTATTCTGGGGCCAACGTCCTGACTTTC CSASDGNPGLAYSGANVLTF
TRBJ2-5 TRBD2 TRBV12-5 few TGTGCTAGTGGCTTCCCCGCAGCGGGGGGAGGGGAGACCCAGTACTTC CASGFPAAGGGETQYF
TRBJ2-5 . TRBV7-6 . TGTGCCAGCAGCTTAGTGGACCGAGAGACCCAGTACTTC CASSLVDRETQYF
TRBJ2-3 TRBD2 TRBV4-3 . TGCGCCAGCAGCCAAGACTGGGTAGCGGGAGCAACAGATACGCAGTATTTT CASSQDWVAGATDTQYF
TRBJ2-5 . TRBV20-1 many TGCAGTGCTAGAGATCCTGTGGTGGGAGAGACCCAGTACTTC CSARDPVVGETQYF
TRBJ2-5 . TRBV2 . TGTGCCAGCAGTGATGAGTGGGAGACCCAGTACTTC CASSDEWETQYF
TRBJ1-1 TRBD1 TRBV6-5 . TGTGCCAGCAGTTACTCTGCACGTCGTTCGGACAGGGCGAACACTGAAGCTTTCTTT CASSYSARRSDRANTEAFF
TRBJ2-2 . TRBV29-1 . TGCAGCGTTGGGGGGACGTATGCTACCGGGGAGCTGTTTTTT CSVGGTYATGELFF
TRBJ2-7 . TRBV20-1 few TGCAGTGCTAGAGAGGGGACCTACGAGCAGTACTTC CSAREGTYEQYF
TRBJ2-2 TRBD2 TRBV7-6 many TGTGCCAGCAGAACGGGGGGGTACGGGGAGCTGTTTTTT CASRTGGYGELFF
TRBJ2-2 TRBD2 TRBV19 . TGTGCCAGTAGTATTCCTATCACGACTAGCGCCGCGAACACCGGGGAGCTGTTTTTT CASSIPITTSAANTGELFF
TRBJ2-7 . TRBV4-3 . TGCGCCAGCAGCCAAGGGTCTATCCCTTACGAGCAGTACTTC CASSQGSIPYEQYF